The 28 T cell receptor beta chains below all came from one sample that was sequenced in a study of shared clonotypes between healthy human individuals. Clones were read by immunoSEQ multiplex PCR, and TCRdb kept only the in-frame ones, dropping some. The sample holds roughly 2.2 million clones, over 85% seen once. The sample taken for sequencing was naive CD4+ T cells from PBMCs. Subset here: CD45RA+ positively selected. The receptor set was obtained from a man younger than 30 in good health. Some clones in this sample may be carry-over from other donors' samples.

This clone occurred once. V and J are TRBV4-3 and TRBJ2-7; 12 bases fit TRBD2. The CDR3 has 15 amino acids. Per the germline V gene, CDR1 is LGHNA and CDR2 is YSLEER. Losses at the gene ends were 4 bases for V and 3 bases for J; bases not matched to a gene: 4. CDR3 sequence reads: CASSLKTSGSYEQYF. CDR3 nucleotides: TGCGCCAGCAGCCTAAAGACTAGCGGGAGCTACGAGCAGTACTTC.

The chain is built from TRBV28 and TRBJ1-1; D possibly corresponds to TRBD1 (6 bases). With 2 bases removed from V and 7 bases from J, the gap between germline ends came to 14 bases. Per germline, CDR1 MDHEN and CDR2 SYDVKM. CDR3 length: 14 amino acids. CDR3 loop: CASSLRGAHSEAFF. The CDR3 nucleotides read TGTGCCAGCAGTTTAAGGGGGGCGCATAGTGAAGCTTTCTTT.

The chain is built from TRBV29-1 and TRBJ2-7; D call uncertain. There are 12 residues in the CDR3. CDR1 and CDR2 from the germline V gene are SQVTM and ANQGSEA. V lost 4 bases and J 0 bases, leaving 7 bases between the germline ends. The chain's CDR3 is CSVGPSSYEQYF. The CDR3 DNA sequence: TGCAGCGTTGGACCGAGCTCCTACGAGCAGTACTTC.

This clone was observed once. The V call is TRBV27, the J call TRBJ2-5; D call uncertain. The V and J ends lost 0 bases and 1 base respectively, with 9 bases between them. In germline, CDR1 is MNHEY, CDR2 SMNVEV (reference sequence). The length of the CDR3 is 15 residues. The CDR3 nucleotides read TGTGCCAGCAGTTTATCCTGGAATATCCAAGAGACCCAGTACTTC. This sequence encodes CASSLSWNIQETQYF.

V is TRBV5-1 and J is TRBJ2-7; 9 nucleotides line up with TRBD2. V shed 0 bases and J 6 bases; nucleotides not matched to a gene: 7. CDR1 SGHRS and CDR2 YFSETQ come from the germline V gene. This CDR3 comprises 15 residues. The CDR3 nucleotides read TGCGCCAGCAGCTTGGGGGCGGGAGGGCCTGTCGAGCAGTACTTC. This sequence encodes CASSLGAGGPVEQYF. Filled out from reference TRBV5-1 and TRBJ2-7, the complete variable domain reads KAGVTQTPRYLIKTRGQQVTLSCSPISGHRSVSWYQQTPGQGLQFLFEYFSETQRNKGNFPGRFSGRQFSNSRSEMNVSTLELGDSALYLCASSLGAGGPVEQYFGPGTRLTVT.

The chain links TRBV5-1 to TRBJ1-1; D not certain. The germline CDR1 and CDR2 sequences are SGHRS and YFSETQ. This CDR3 is 15 amino acids long. With 0 bases removed from V and 1 base from J, the gap between germline ends came to 10 bases. This CDR3 is CASSLDGLSNTEAFF. The CDR3 region has the DNA TGCGCCAGCAGCTTGGACGGACTGTCGAACACTGAAGCTTTCTTT.

The chain is built from TRBV7-2 and TRBJ1-3; TRBD1 aligns across 8 bases. CDR3 size: 15 residues. The germline gives CDR1 SGHTA, CDR2 FQGNSA. J was trimmed by 4 bases and V by 3 bases; bases with no gene match: 5. The DNA for the CDR3 is TGTGCCAGCAGCTTGTCAGGGGGCGGCGGAAACACCATATATTTT. Amino acids: CASSLSGGGGNTIYF.

The chain combines TRBV4-2 with TRBJ2-3; 9 positions match TRBD2. After removal of 0 bases from V and 4 bases from J, the junction contained 5 bases not matched to a gene. The CDR3 consists of 16 residues. Germline assignment: CDR1 LGHNA and CDR2 YNFKEQ. The CDR3 loop is CASSQDPGGRADTQYF. As DNA, the CDR3 is TGTGCCAGCAGCCAAGACCCGGGCGGGAGGGCAGATACGCAGTATTTT.

CDR3 amino acids: CASSREGGSNQPQHF. CDR3 coding DNA: TGTGCCAGCAGCCGAGAGGGGGGTAGCAATCAGCCCCAGCATTTT. This sequence joins TRBV11-2 and TRBJ1-5; a possible D gene is TRBD1 (6 bases). This CDR3 contains 15 residues. Trimming pared 5 bases from V and 0 bases from J, leaving 11 bases between. From germline, CDR1 is SGHAT and CDR2 FQNNGV.

The chain has TRBV5-1 and TRBJ2-1; D is ambiguous. The CDR3 is 16 amino acids. CDR1 and CDR2 (germline): SGHRS, YFSETQ. V was pared by 4 bases and J by 0 bases, with 14 bases between. CDR3 bases: TGCGCCAGCAGCCCCGACCCCATGAGCTCCTACAATGAGCAGTTCTTC. Translation gives CASSPDPMSSYNEQFF.

The gene calls are TRBV28 and TRBJ2-2; D remains ambiguous. V lost 6 bases and J 4 bases, leaving 18 bases between the germline ends. Germline CDR1 MDHEN, CDR2 SYDVKM. The CDR3 has 16 residues. The CDR3 region is CASSFVFAGGTGELFF. CDR3 in DNA: TGTGCCAGCAGCTTTGTTTTTGCAGGTGGCACCGGGGAGCTGTTTTTT.

The chain joins TRBV30 to TRBJ1-6; no firm D call. This CDR3 is 13 amino acids long. Trimming cost V 5 bases and J 7 bases, with 12 bases left between them. Germline CDR1 reads GTSNPN; CDR2 reads SVGIG (reference sequence). In DNA, the CDR3 is TGTGCCTGGGTGGCCGGGTGGAATTCACCCCTCCACTTT. Translation gives CAWVAGWNSPLHF. The full variable domain, completed using reference TRBV30 and TRBJ1-6, is SQTIHQWPATLVQPVGSPLSLECTVEGTSNPNLYWYRQAAGRGLQLLFYSVGIGQISSEVPQNLSASRPQDRQFILSSKKLLLSDSGFYLCAWVAGWNSPLHFGNGTRLTVT.

The J gene is TRBJ2-3, the V gene TRBV29-1; TRBD2 matches at 9 bases. The CDR3 extends over 15 amino acids. Germline values: CDR1 SQVTM, CDR2 ANQGSEA. V shed 4 bases, J shed 4 bases, and the junction held 9 bases outside the gene matches. Here the CDR3 reads CSVGPGTSSADTQYF. Written as DNA, the CDR3 is TGCAGCGTTGGACCTGGGACTAGCTCGGCAGATACGCAGTATTTT.

The chain has TRBV28 and TRBJ2-6; D call uncertain. The CDR3 contains 17 residues. Germline CDR1 MDHEN, CDR2 SYDVKM. V was pared by 2 bases and J by 1 base, with 12 bases between. CDR3 loop: CASSLEPQLSGANVLTF. The CDR3 bases are TGTGCCAGCAGTTTAGAACCCCAGTTATCTGGGGCCAACGTCCTGACTTTC.

A remark on this clone: Mismatch with germline at one junction end may stem from a read error. V usage is TRBV28 and J usage is TRBJ1-2; D perhaps matches TRBD1 (5 bases). The CDR3 is 11 amino acids. Germline CDR1 reads MDHEN; CDR2 reads SYDVKM. CDR3 amino acids: CASSSLRQRNF. The CDR3 nucleotides read TGTGCCAGCAGTTCACTTCGACAGCGAAACTTC.

The chain combines TRBV6-6 with TRBJ1-5, with 7 bases aligning to TRBD1. J lost 5 bases, V lost 6 bases, and 7 bases had no gene match. The CDR3 totals 14 residues. Germline V gives CDR1 MNHNY, CDR2 SVGAGI (reference sequence). The CDR3 coding sequence is TGTGCCAGCAGGCTGACAGGGAGTGATCAGCCCCAGCATTTT. Its protein product is CASRLTGSDQPQHF.

The rearrangement joins TRBV15 to TRBJ2-7; TRBD1 matches at 7 bases. The CDR3 extends over 13 amino acids. V dropped 5 bases and J dropped 12; count of bases not matched to a gene: 13. Germline CDR1 and CDR2: LNHNV and YYDKDF (reference sequence). CDR3 bases: TGTGCCACCAGCCGGGGACAGCAGGATATCTTGTACTTC. Translation: CATSRGQQDILYF.

The V call is TRBV5-1, the J call TRBJ2-3; D is possibly TRBD1 (6 bases). V was trimmed by 3 bases and J by 5 bases, leaving 19 bases between them. Germline CDR1 reads SGHRS; CDR2 reads YFSETQ. CDR3 size: 16 residues. CDR3 nucleotides: TGCGCCAGCAGCTCCCTACTCCAGGGGTTTGGAGATACGCAGTATTTT. This translates into CASSSLLQGFGDTQYF.

This clone was detected once. V and J are TRBV29-1 and TRBJ2-7; D possibly corresponds to TRBD2 (5 bases). The germline V and J ends were trimmed by 0 bases and 12 bases, with 12 bases remaining between them. This CDR3 has 11 amino acids. Germline values: CDR1 SQVTM, CDR2 ANQGSEA. CDR3 sequence: CSVEDRGNLYF. CDR3 coding DNA: TGCAGCGTTGAAGATCGGGGAAATCTGTACTTC.

V and J are TRBV6-1 and TRBJ2-3, with D perhaps matching TRBD2 (5 bases). V was cut by 2 bases and J by 6 bases, with 12 bases left in between. The germline CDR1 and CDR2 sequences are MNHNS and SASEGT. There are 14 residues in the CDR3. The CDR3 region is CASSERGGSDTQYF. The DNA for the CDR3 is TGTGCCAGCAGTGAAAGAGGAGGCTCTGATACGCAGTATTTT.

V and J are TRBV5-1 and TRBJ2-1; unclear D gene. CDR1 and CDR2 from the germline V gene are SGHRS and YFSETQ. The germline V and J ends were trimmed by 0 bases and 8 bases, with 9 bases remaining between them. There are 13 residues in the CDR3. The DNA for the CDR3 is TGCGCCAGCAGCTTGGAGGCCCGCCATGAGCAGTTCTTC. Translated: CASSLEARHEQFF.

This rearrangement joins TRBV5-6 to TRBJ1-1; possible D gene TRBD1, 6 bases. With 1 base removed from V and 3 bases from J, the gap between germline ends came to 13 bases. The CDR3 has 15 amino acids. Germline CDR1 SGHDT, CDR2 YYEEEE. CDR3 residues: CASSLTGAGDTEAFF. The CDR3 nucleotides read TGTGCCAGCAGCTTGACGGGGGCAGGGGACACTGAAGCTTTCTTT. Using reference TRBV5-6 and TRBJ1-1 for the parts outside the CDR3, the full variable domain is DAGVTQSPTHLIKTRGQQVTLRCSPKSGHDTVSWYQQALGQGPQFIFQYYEEEERQRGNFPDRFSGHQFPNYSSELNVNALLLGDSALYLCASSLTGAGDTEAFFGQGTRLTVV.

This clone appeared a single time. The V and J genes are TRBV5-5 and TRBJ2-7; 10 bases are shared with TRBD2. J was trimmed by 3 bases and V by 2 bases; bases with no gene match: 5. The germline gives CDR1 SGHKS, CDR2 YYEKEE (reference sequence). The CDR3 has 15 amino acids. CDR3 sequence (DNA): TGTGCCAGCAGCTTCCGGCTAGCGGGGGACTACGAGCAGTACTTC. The encoded protein is CASSFRLAGDYEQYF. The whole variable domain, remainder taken from reference TRBV5-5 and TRBJ2-7, is DAGVTQSPTHLIKTRGQQVTLRCSPISGHKSVSWYQQVLGQGPQFIFQYYEKEERGRGNFPDRFSARQFPNYSSELNVNALLLGDSALYLCASSFRLAGDYEQYFGPGTRLTVT.

This CDR3 is CASSTGPGLEQYF. CDR3 DNA: TGTGCCAGCAGCACCGGACCCGGGCTCGAGCAGTACTTC. The gene calls are TRBV5-5 and TRBJ2-7; D unclear. The V end lost 4 bases, the J end lost 6 bases, and 14 bases lay between the germline ends. This CDR3 region has 13 residues. Germline V gene data show CDR1 as SGHKS and CDR2 as YYEKEE (reference sequence).

V gene TRBV7-2 combines with J gene TRBJ2-1; a weak D match, TRBD2 (6 bases). Trimming took off 5 bases at V and 6 bases at J, with 14 bases between the two ends. CDR1 and CDR2 (germline): SGHTA, FQGNSA. This CDR3 is 14 amino acids long. This chain's CDR3 is CASSQGLLPNEQFF. The CDR3, as DNA: TGTGCCAGCAGCCAGGGACTCCTGCCCAATGAGCAGTTCTTC.

This chain links TRBV5-6 with TRBJ1-5, with D perhaps TRBD1 (6 bases). Trimming removed 2 bases at V and 7 bases at J, with 13 bases between. The CDR3 has 14 residues. Germline values: CDR1 SGHDT, CDR2 YYEEEE. The CDR3 loop is CASSFSGVGQPQHF. The DNA for the CDR3 is TGTGCCAGCAGCTTCTCAGGGGTCGGGCAGCCCCAGCATTTT. Variable domain in full (rest from reference TRBV5-6 and TRBJ1-5): DAGVTQSPTHLIKTRGQQVTLRCSPKSGHDTVSWYQQALGQGPQFIFQYYEEEERQRGNFPDRFSGHQFPNYSSELNVNALLLGDSALYLCASSFSGVGQPQHFGDGTRLSIL.

This chain links TRBV30 with TRBJ1-2; 10 bases map to TRBD1. Germline-derived CDR1 and CDR2 are GTSNPN and SVGIG (reference sequence). This CDR3 comprises 13 residues. Trimming took 4 bases from V and 7 from J; bases not matched to a gene: 6. CDR3 loop: CAWTVRDRGGYTF. Written as DNA, the CDR3 is TGTGCCTGGACCGTCCGGGACAGGGGTGGCTACACCTTC.

The chain joins TRBV18 to TRBJ2-1; 10 positions match TRBD2. CDR1 KGHSH and CDR2 LQKENI come from the germline V gene. The CDR3 length is 15 residues. Trimming took 6 bases from V and 3 from J; bases not matched to a gene: 5. DNA of the CDR3: TGTGCCAGCTCGCTTACTAGCGGGGACTACAATGAGCAGTTCTTC. Translated, it gives CASSLTSGDYNEQFF.